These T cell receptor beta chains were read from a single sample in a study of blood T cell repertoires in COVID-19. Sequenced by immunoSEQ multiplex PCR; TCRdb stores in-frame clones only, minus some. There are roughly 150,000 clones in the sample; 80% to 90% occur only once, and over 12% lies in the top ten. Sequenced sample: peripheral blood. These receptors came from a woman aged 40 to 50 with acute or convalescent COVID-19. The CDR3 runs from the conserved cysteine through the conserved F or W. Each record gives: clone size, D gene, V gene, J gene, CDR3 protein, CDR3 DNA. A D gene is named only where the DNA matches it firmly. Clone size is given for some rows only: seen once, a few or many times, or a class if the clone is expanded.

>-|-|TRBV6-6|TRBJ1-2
CASSVTLYGYTF
TGTGCCAGCAGTGTGACACTTTATGGCTACACCTTC
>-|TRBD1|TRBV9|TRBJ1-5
CASSVGSGGSQPQHF
TGTGCCAGCAGCGTAGGGTCAGGGGGCTCTCAGCCCCAGCATTTT
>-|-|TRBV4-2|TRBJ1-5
CASSPPGQSNQPQHF
TGTGCCAGCAGCCCCCCGGGACAAAGCAATCAGCCCCAGCATTTT
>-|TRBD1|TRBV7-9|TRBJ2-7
CASSLATGAYEQYF
TGTGCCAGCAGCTTAGCAACAGGGGCCTACGAGCAGTACTTC
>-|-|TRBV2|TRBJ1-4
CASIYRESEKLFF
TGTGCCAGCATTTACAGGGAGAGTGAAAAACTGTTTTTT
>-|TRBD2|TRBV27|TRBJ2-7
CASSSLIAGAVSYEQYF
TGTGCCAGCAGTTCACTGATAGCGGGGGCCGTATCCTACGAGCAGTACTTC
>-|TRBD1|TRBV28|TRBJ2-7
CASSPGTGEYF
TGTGCCAGCAGCCCTGGGACAGGGGAGTACTTC
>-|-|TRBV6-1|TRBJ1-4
CASSEVVGMTTNEKLFF
TGTGCCAGCAGTGAAGTAGTCGGGATGACAACTAATGAAAAACTGTTTTTT
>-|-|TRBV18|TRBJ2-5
CASSHQSRTLGETQYF
TGTGCCAGCTCGCACCAGAGTCGGACTCTCGGAGAGACCCAGTACTTC
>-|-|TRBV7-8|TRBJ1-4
CASSLVIEKLFF
TGTGCCAGCAGCTTAGTAATTGAAAAACTGTTTTTT
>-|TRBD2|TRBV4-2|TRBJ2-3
CASSQELAGGTDTQYF
TGTGCCAGCAGCCAAGAGCTAGCGGGGGGCACAGATACGCAGTATTTT
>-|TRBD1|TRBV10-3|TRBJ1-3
CAISDDPRTGVISGNTIYF
TGTGCCATCAGTGATGATCCTCGGACAGGGGTTATCTCTGGAAACACCATATATTTT
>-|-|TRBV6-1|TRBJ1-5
CASSDLPGFNQPQHF
TGTGCCAGCAGTGATCTGCCAGGCTTTAATCAGCCCCAGCATTTT
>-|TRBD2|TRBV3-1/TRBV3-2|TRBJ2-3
CASSQGSLAGGRDTQYF
TGTGCCAGCAGCCAAGGTTCGCTAGCGGGGGGGAGGGATACGCAGTATTTT
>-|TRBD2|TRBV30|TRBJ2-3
CAWSTGLAGAGGTQYF
TGTGCCTGGAGTACCGGACTAGCGGGAGCGGGGGGCACGCAGTATTTT
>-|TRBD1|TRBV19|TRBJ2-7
CASSIVPGQGGQYF
TGTGCCAGTAGTATCGTTCCCGGACAGGGGGGGCAGTACTTC
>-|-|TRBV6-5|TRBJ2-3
CASSYTGDTQYF
TGTGCCAGCAGTTACACAGGAGATACGCAGTATTTT
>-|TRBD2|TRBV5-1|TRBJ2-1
CASRGNGGNEQFF
TGCGCCAGCAGGGGTAACGGGGGGAATGAGCAGTTCTTC
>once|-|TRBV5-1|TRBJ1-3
CASSSTRGGSDTIYF
TGCGCCAGCAGCTCCACCAGGGGTGGTTCGGACACCATATATTTT
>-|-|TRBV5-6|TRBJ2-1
CASSFLSNNEQFF
TGTGCCAGCAGCTTTTTGTCCAACAATGAGCAGTTCTTC
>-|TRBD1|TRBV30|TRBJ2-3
CAWSPGVGQGVDTQYF
TGTGCCTGGAGTCCGGGAGTGGGACAGGGGGTGGATACGCAGTATTTT
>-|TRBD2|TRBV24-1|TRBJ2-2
CATSVSGPSNTGELFF
TGTGCCACCAGTGTTAGCGGGCCATCGAACACCGGGGAGCTGTTTTTT
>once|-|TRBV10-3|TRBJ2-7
CATGTLSYEQYF
TGTGCCACCGGGACTCTGTCCTACGAGCAGTACTTC
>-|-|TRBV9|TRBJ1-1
CASSAGHPNTEAFF
TGTGCCAGCAGCGCGGGACATCCGAACACTGAAGCTTTCTTT
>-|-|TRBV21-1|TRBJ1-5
CASSKGQPDHKPRETGGVHQPQHF
TGTGCCAGCAGCAAAGGACAACCGGACCACAAACCAAGAGAAACAGGCGGGGTTCATCAGCCCCAGCATTTT
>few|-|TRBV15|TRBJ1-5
CATSRGLLQGGHSNQPQHF
TGTGCCACCAGCAGAGGATTATTACAGGGTGGGCATAGCAATCAGCCCCAGCATTTT
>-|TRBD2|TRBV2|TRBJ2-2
CASSDTSGTTGELFF
TGTGCCAGCAGTGATACTAGCGGGACTACCGGGGAGCTGTTTTTT
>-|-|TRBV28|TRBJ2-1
CASSFSLGNEQFF
TGTGCCAGCAGTTTCTCACTAGGGAATGAGCAGTTCTTC
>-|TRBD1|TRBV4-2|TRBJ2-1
CASSPIPTRDPKGTGGYRHEQFF
TGTGCCAGCAGCCCAATTCCGACCCGGGATCCTAAAGGGACAGGGGGCTATAGGCATGAGCAGTTCTTC
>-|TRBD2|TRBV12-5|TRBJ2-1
CASGLVPATSGPEDGTFRSNEQFF
TGTGCTAGTGGTTTGGTACCGGCGACTAGCGGGCCCGAGGACGGGACTTTTCGAAGCAATGAGCAGTTCTTC
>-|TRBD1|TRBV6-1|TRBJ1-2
CASSTRDRGYGYTF
TGTGCCAGCAGTACCAGGGACAGGGGCTATGGCTACACCTTC
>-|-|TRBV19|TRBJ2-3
CASSVNPYTDTQYF
TGTGCCAGTAGTGTTAACCCCTACACAGATACGCAGTATTTT
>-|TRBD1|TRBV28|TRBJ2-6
CASKSTGGAGANVLTF
TGTGCCAGCAAATCGACAGGGGGCGCTGGGGCCAACGTCCTGACTTTC
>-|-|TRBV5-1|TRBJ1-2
CASSSDTNYGYTF
TGCGCCAGCAGCTCGGACACGAACTATGGCTACACCTTC
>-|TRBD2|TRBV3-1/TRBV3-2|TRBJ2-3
CASRQGLAGVGTDTQYF
TGTGCCAGCAGACAGGGACTAGCGGGGGTTGGCACAGATACGCAGTATTTT
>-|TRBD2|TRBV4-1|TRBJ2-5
CASSQGLAEETQYF
TGCGCCAGCAGCCAAGGACTAGCGGAAGAGACCCAGTACTTC
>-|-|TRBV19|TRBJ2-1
CASSAAGQINEQFF
TGTGCCAGTAGTGCGGCGGGACAGATCAATGAGCAGTTCTTC
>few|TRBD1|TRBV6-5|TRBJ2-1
CASVDRETINEQFF
TGTGCCAGCGTCGACAGGGAAACTATAAATGAGCAGTTCTTC
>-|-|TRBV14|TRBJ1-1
CASSTFQGKMNTEAFF
TGTGCCAGCAGCACGTTTCAGGGGAAAATGAACACTGAAGCTTTCTTT
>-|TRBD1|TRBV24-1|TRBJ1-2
CATSDAGTGAGYTF
TGTGCCACCAGTGATGCCGGGACAGGGGCTGGCTACACCTTC
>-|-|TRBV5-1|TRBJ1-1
CASSLGPGLGGTTEAFF
TGCGCCAGCAGCTTGGGCCCCGGGTTGGGGGGGACCACTGAAGCTTTCTTT
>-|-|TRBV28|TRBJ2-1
CASSPYRNEQFF
TGTGCCAGCAGCCCCTACCGCAATGAGCAGTTCTTC
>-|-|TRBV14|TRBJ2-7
CASSQTTGYEQYF
TGTGCCAGCAGCCAAACAACAGGCTACGAGCAGTACTTC
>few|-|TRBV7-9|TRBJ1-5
CASSLAGAGERQPQHF
TGTGCCAGCAGCTTAGCGGGGGCAGGGGAGAGGCAGCCCCAGCATTTT
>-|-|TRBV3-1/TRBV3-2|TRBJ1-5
CASSQHRGGDQPQHF
TGTGCCAGCAGCCAACACCGGGGTGGCGATCAGCCCCAGCATTTT
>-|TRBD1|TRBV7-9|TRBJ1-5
CASSLTGGNQPQHF
TGTGCCAGCAGCTTAACAGGGGGCAATCAGCCCCAGCATTTT
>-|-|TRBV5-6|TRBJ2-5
CASSSGGGLSSQETQYF
TGTGCCAGCAGCTCCGGCGGAGGACTAAGCTCTCAAGAGACCCAGTACTTC
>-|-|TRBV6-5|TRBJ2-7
CASSKNGVIYEQYF
TGTGCCAGCAGTAAGAACGGAGTGATCTACGAGCAGTACTTC
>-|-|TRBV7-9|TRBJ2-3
CASSLDRVGTQYF
TGTGCCAGCAGCTTAGACAGGGTTGGTACGCAGTATTTT
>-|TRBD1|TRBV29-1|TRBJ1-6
CSVRQGGNSPLHF
TGCAGCGTCAGACAGGGTGGTAATTCACCCCTCCACTTT
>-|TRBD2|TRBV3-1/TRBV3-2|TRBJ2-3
CASSQLAGGPTDTQYF
TGTGCCAGCAGCCAACTAGCGGGAGGGCCCACAGATACGCAGTATTTT
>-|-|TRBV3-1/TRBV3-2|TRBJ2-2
CASSPGGSRNTGELFF
TGTGCCAGCAGCCCCGGCGGATCAAGGAACACCGGGGAGCTGTTTTTT
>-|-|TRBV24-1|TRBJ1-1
CATSDPSQGNTEAFF
TGTGCCACCAGTGACCCCTCCCAGGGGAACACTGAAGCTTTCTTT
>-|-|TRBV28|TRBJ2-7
CASMRGRGYEQYF
TGTGCCAGCATGCGGGGAAGGGGATACGAGCAGTACTTC